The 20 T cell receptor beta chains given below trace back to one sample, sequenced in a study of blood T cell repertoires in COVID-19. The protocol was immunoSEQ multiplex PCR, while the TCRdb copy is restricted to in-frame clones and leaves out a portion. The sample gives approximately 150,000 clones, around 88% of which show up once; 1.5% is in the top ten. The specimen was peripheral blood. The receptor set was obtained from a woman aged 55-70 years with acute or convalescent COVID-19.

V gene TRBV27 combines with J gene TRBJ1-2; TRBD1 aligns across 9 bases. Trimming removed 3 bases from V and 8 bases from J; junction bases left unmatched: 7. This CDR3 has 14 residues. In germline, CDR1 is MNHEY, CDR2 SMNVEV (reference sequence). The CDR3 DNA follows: TGTGCCAGCAGTTTGGCGGACAGGGGAAGCGGCTACACCTTC. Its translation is CASSLADRGSGYTF.

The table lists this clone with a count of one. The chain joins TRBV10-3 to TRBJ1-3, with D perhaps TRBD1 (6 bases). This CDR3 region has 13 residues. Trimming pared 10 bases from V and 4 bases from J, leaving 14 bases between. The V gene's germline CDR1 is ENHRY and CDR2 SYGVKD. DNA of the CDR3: TGTGCCACACGACAGGCAGCCGGAAACACCATATATTTT. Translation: CATRQAAGNTIYF.

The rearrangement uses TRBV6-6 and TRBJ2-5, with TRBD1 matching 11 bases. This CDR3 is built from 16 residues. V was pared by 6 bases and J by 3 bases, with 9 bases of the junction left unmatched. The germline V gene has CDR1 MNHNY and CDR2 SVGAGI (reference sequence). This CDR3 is CASSYGQGAGEETQYF. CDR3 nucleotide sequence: TGTGCCAGCAGCTATGGACAGGGGGCCGGGGAAGAGACCCAGTACTTC.

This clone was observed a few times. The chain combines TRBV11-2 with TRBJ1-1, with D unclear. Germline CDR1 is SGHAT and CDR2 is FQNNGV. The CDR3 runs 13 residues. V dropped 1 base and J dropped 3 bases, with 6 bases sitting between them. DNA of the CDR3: TGTGCCAGCAGCTTAGTCCGGGACACTGAAGCTTTCTTT. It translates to CASSLVRDTEAFF.

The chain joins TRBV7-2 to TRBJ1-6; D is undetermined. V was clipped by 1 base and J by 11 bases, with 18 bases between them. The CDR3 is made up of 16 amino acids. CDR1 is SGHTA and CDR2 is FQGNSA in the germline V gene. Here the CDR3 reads CASSLEGRGLGAPLHF. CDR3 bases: TGTGCCAGCAGCTTAGAGGGCCGCGGCCTCGGGGCACCCCTCCACTTT.

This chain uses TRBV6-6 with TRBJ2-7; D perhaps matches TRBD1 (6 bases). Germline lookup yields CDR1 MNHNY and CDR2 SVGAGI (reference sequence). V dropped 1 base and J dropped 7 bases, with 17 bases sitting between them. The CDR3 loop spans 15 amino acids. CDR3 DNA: TGTGCCAGCAGTTACTTTTCGGCAGGGGTGGATGAGCAGTACTTC. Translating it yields CASSYFSAGVDEQYF.

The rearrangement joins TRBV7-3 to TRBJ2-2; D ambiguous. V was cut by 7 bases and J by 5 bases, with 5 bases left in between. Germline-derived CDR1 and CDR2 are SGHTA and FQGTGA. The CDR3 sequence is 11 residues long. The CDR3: CASIRTGELFF. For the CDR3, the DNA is TGTGCCAGCATCAGGACCGGGGAGCTGTTTTTT.

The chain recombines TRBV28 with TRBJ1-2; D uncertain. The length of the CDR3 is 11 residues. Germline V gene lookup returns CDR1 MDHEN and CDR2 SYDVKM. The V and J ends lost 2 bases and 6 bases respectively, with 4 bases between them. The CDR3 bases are TGTGCCAGCAGTTTAGGCCATGGCTACACCTTC. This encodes CASSLGHGYTF.

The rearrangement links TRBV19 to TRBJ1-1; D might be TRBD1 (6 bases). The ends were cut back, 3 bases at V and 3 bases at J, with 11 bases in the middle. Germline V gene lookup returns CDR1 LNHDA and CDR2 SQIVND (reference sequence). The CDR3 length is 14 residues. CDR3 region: CASSMYRVDTEAFF. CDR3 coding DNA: TGTGCCAGTAGTATGTACAGGGTGGACACTGAAGCTTTCTTT.

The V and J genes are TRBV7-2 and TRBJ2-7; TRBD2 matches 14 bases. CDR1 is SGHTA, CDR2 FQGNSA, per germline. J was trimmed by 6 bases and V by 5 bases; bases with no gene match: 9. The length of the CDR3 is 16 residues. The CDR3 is CASSRTSGGIGGEQYF. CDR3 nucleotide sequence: TGTGCCAGCAGCCGGACTAGCGGGGGGATCGGTGGCGAGCAGTACTTC.

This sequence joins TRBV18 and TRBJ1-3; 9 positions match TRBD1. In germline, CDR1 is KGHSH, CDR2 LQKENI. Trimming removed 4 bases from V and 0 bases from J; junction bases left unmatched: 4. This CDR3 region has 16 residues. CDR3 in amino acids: CASSQQGAASGNTIYF. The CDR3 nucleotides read TGTGCCAGCTCACAACAGGGGGCTGCCTCTGGAAACACCATATATTTT.

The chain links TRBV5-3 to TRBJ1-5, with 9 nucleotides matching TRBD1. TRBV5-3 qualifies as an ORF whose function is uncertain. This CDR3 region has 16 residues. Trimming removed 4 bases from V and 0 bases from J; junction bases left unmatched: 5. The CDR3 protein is CARSPGTGYSNQPQHF. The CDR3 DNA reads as TGTGCCAGAAGCCCCGGGACAGGGTATAGCAATCAGCCCCAGCATTTT.

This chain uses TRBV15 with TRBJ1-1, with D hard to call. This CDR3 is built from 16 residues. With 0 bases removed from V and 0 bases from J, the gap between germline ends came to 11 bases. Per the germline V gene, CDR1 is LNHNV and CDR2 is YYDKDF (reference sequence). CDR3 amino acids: CATSRDLPGVNTEAFF. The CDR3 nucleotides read TGTGCCACCAGCAGAGATCTCCCCGGGGTGAACACTGAAGCTTTCTTT.

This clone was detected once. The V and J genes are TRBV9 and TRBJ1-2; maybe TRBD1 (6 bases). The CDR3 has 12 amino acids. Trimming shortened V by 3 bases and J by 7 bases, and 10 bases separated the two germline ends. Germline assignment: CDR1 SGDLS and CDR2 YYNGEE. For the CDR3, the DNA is TGTGCCAGCAGCGCGGGACAATTTGGCTACACCTTC. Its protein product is CASSAGQFGYTF.

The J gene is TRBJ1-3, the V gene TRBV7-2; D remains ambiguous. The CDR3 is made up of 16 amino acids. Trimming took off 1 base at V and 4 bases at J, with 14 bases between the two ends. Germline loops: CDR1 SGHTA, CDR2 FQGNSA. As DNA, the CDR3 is TGTGCCAGCAGCTTAGTCTCCCTCGGTGCGGGAAACACCATATATTTT. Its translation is CASSLVSLGAGNTIYF.

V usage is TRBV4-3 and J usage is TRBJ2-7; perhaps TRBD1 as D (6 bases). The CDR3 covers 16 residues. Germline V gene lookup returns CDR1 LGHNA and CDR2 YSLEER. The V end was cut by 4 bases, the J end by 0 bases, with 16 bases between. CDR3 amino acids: CASSPYLGQNSYEQYF. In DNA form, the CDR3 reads TGCGCCAGCAGCCCCTACCTCGGACAGAACTCCTACGAGCAGTACTTC.

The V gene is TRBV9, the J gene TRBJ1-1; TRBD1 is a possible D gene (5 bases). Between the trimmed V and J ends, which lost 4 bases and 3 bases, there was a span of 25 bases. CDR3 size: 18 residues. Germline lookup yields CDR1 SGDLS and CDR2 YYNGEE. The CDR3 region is CASSPVGGVWPGDTEAFF. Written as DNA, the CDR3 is TGTGCCAGCAGCCCCGTTGGGGGGGTGTGGCCCGGGGACACTGAAGCTTTCTTT.

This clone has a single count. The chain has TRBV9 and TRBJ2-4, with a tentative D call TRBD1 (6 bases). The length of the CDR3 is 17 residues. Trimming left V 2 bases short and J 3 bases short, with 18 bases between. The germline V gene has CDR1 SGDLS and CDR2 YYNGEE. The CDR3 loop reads CASSVSGDMGIKNIQYF. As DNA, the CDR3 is TGTGCCAGCAGCGTGAGTGGGGACATGGGTATCAAAAACATTCAGTACTTC. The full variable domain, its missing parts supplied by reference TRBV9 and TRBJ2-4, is DSGVTQTPKHLITATGQRVTLRCSPRSGDLSVYWYQQSLDQGLQFLIQYYNGEERAKGNILERFSAQQFPDLHSELNLSSLELGDSALYFCASSVSGDMGIKNIQYFGAGTRLSVL.

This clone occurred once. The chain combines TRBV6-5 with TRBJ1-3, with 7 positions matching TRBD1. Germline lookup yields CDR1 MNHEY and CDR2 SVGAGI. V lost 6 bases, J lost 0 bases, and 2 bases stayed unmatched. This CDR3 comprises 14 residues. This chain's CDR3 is CASSDRASGNTIYF. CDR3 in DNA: TGTGCCAGCAGCGACAGGGCCTCTGGAAACACCATATATTTT.

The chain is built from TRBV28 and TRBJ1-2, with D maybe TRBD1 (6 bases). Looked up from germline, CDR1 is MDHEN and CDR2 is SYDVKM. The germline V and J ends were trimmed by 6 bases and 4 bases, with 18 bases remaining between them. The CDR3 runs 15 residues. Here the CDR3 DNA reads TGTGCCAGCAGCCCGGACAGCTTGACCTCCTATGGCTACACCTTC. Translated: CASSPDSLTSYGYTF.